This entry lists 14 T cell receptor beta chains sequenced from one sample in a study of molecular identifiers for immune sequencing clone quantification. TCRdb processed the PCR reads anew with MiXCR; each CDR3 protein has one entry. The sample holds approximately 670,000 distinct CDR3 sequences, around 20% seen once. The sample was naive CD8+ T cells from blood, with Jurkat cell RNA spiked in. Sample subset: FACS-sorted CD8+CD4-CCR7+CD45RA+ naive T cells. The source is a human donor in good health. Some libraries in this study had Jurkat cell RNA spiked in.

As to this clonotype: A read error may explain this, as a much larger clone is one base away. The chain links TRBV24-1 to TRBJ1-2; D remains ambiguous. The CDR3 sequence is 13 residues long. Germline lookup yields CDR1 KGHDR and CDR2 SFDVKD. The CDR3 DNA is TGTGCCGCCAGTCCCGGACGGAACTATGGCTACACCTTC. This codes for CAASPGRNYGYTF.

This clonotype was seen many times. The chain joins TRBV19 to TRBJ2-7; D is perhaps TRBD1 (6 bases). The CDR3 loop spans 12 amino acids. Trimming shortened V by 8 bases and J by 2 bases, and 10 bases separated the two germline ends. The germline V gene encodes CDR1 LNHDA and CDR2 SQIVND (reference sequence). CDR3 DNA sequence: TGTGCCAGTCGGGGACATCCCTACGAGCAGTACTTC. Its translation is CASRGHPYEQYF.

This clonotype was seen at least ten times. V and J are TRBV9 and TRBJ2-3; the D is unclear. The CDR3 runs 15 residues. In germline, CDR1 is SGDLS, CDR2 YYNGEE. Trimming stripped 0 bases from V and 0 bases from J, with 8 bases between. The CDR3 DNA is TGTGCCAGCAGCGTAGTGCCTAGTAGCACAGATACGCAGTATTTT. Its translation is CASSVVPSSTDTQYF.

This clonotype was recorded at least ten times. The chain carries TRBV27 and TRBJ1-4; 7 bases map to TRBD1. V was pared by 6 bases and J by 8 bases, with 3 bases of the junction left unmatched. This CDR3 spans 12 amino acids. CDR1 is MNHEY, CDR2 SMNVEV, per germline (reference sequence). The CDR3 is CASSLTGEKLFF. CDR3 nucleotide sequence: TGTGCCAGCAGCTTGACAGGGGAAAAACTGTTTTTT.

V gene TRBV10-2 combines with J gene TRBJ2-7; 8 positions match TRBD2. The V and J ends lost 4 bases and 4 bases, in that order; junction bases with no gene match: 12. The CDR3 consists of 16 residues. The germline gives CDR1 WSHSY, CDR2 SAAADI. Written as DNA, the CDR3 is TGCGCCAGCAGTGTCCCGGCCGGGAGGGCAGCGTACGAGCAGTACTTC. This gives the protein CASSVPAGRAAYEQYF.

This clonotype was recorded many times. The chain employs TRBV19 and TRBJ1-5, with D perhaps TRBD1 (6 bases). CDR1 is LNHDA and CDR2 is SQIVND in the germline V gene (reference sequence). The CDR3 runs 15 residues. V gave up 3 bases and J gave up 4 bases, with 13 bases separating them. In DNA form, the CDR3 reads TGTGCCAGTAGTATGGGGTCCAGGGGTAATCAGCCCCAGCATTTT. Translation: CASSMGSRGNQPQHF.

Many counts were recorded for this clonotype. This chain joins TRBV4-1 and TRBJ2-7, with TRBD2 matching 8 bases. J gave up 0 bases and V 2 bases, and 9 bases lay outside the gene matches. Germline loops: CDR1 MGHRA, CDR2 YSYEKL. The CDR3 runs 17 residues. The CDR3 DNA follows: TGCGCCAGCAGCCAACTCCCAAGCGGGGGAAGCTCCTACGAGCAGTACTTC. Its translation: CASSQLPSGGSSYEQYF.

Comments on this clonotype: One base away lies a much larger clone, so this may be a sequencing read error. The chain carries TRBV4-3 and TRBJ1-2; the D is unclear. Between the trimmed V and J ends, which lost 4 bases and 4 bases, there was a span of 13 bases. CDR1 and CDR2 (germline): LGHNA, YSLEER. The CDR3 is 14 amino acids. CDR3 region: CASSRDDGLYGYTF. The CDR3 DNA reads TGCGCCAGCAGCCGAGATGACGGACTCTATGGCTACACCTTC.

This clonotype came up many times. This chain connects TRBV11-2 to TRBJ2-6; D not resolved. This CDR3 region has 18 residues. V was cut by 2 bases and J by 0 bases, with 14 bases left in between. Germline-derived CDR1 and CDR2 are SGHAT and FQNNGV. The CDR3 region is CASSLHSERISGANVLTF. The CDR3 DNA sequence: TGTGCCAGCAGCTTACATTCGGAACGGATCTCTGGGGCCAACGTCCTGACTTTC.

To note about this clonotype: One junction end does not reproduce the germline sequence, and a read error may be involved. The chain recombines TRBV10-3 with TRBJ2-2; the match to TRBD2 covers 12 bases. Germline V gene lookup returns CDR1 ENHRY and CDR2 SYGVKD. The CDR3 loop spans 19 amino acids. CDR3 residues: CAISDPSGRAWPRTGEPFF. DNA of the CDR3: TGTGCCATCAGTGATCCTAGCGGGAGGGCTTGGCCCCGGACCGGGGAGCCGTTTTTT.

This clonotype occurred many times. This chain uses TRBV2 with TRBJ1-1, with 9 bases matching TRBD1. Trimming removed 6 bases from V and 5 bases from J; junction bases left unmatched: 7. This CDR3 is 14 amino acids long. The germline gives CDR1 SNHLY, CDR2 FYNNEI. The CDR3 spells CASRKQGAGTEAFF. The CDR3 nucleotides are TGTGCCAGCAGGAAACAGGGGGCAGGGACTGAAGCTTTCTTT.

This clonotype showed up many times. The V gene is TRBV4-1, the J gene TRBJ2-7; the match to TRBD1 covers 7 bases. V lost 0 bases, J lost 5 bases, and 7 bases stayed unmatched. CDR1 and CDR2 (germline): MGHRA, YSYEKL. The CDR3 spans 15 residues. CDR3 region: CASSQDSGGLDEQYF. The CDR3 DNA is TGCGCCAGCAGCCAAGATTCAGGGGGTCTAGACGAGCAGTACTTC.

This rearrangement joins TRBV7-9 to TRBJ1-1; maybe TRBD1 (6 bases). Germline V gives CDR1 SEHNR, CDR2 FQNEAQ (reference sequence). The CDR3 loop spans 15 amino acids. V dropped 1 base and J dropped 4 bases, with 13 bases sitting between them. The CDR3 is CASSLGGGVGTEAFF. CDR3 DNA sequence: TGTGCCAGCAGCTTAGGAGGGGGGGTGGGCACTGAAGCTTTCTTT.

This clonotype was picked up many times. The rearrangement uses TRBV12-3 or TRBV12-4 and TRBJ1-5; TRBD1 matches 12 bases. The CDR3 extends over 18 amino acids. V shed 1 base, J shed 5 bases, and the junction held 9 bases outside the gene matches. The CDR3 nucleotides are TGTGCCAGCAGTTTAGGGGGTGTCGGGACAGGGGGCTATCAGCCCCAGCATTTT. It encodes CASSLGGVGTGGYQPQHF.